What follows is one T cell receptor (beta chain) and its context. What it recognizes is unknown. The data derive from a study of T-cell reconstitution after alpha-beta-depleted transplantation in children. Overall study findings and caveats: Approximately two months post-transplant, alpha-beta T cells reportedly originated from several hundred expanded graft clones. T-cell counts and diversity at one year following transplant were attributed mainly to newly produced T cells.

Researchers prepared the TCRbeta library using unique molecular identifiers, the study reports. TCRdb re-analysed the PCR reads in MiXCR, keeping a single row per CDR3 protein. Of about 980,000 distinct CDR3 sequences listed, less than 30% are singletons. This CDR3 comprises 14 residues. Germline V gene data show CDR1 as DFQATT and CDR2 as SNEGSKA (reference sequence). V was pared by 0 bases and J by 2 bases, with 11 bases between. The chain recombines TRBV20-1 with TRBJ2-7, with D possibly being TRBD2 (5 bases). The sequence derives from a boy under two years old who had a stem cell transplant for SCID, so the T cells may come from the graft donor. Sequenced here: PBMCs, mostly from graft donor cells, sampled 360 days after TCRalphabeta/CD19-depleted stem cell transplant. The CDR3 nucleotides are TGCAGTGCTAGAGATTTGCGGGCCGCCTACGAGCAGTACTTC. It yields the protein CSARDLRAAYEQYF.